Included here is one T cell receptor (beta chain) sequence, with context. Antigen: not known. These data originate in a study of early stage breast cancer tumors. Study information: Samples were sequenced at 9 to 10-fold average coverage. Study outcomes and limitations: Tumors had about 2.3-fold higher T cell density than normal breast.

Each sample had two DNA replicates, about 0.52 ug blood or 1.5 ug tissue. Libraries were prepared by immunoSEQ multiplex PCR; TCRdb keeps only in-frame clonotypes and omits some of them. The sample has 15,000 or so clones; roughly 83% are singletons. This CDR3 region has 13 residues. This chain uses TRBV1 with TRBJ2-2; TRBD2, the table's D call, was not compared with the DNA. TRBV1 is labeled a pseudogene. The TCR originated in a person aged 30 to 40 with breast cancer. What was sequenced was normal breast tissue next to the tumor. The CDR3 here is CTSSGTRAGELFF. The CDR3 DNA is TGCACCAGCAGCGGGACTCGCGCCGGGGAGCTGTTTTTT.